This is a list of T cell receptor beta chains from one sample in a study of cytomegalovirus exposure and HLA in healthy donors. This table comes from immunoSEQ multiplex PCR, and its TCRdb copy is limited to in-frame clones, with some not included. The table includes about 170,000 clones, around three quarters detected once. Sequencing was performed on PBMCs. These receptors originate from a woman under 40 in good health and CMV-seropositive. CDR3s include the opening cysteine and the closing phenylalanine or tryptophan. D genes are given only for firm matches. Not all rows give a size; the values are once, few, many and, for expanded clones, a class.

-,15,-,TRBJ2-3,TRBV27,TGTGCCAGCAGTACTACAGGAAGACACACAGATACGCAGTATTTT,CASSTTGRHTDTQYF
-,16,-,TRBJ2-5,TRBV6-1,TGTGCCAGCAGTGCCCCCCCATTAGCGGTCCAAGAGACCCAGTACTTC,CASSAPPLAVQETQYF
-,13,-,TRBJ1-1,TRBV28,TGTGCCAGCAGTCGCCCGACAGTTCACGAAGCTTTCTTT,CASSRPTVHEAFF
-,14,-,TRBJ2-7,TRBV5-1,TGCGCCAGCAGCTTGGGGGGGGGCGGGAACGAGCAGTACTTC,CASSLGGGGNEQYF
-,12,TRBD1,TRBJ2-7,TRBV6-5,TGTGCCAGCAGCCTAGACAGGGCCAAGCAGTACTTC,CASSLDRAKQYF
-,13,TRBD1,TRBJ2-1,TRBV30,TGTGCCTGGAACCGGGACAGGGGCCGAGAGCAGTTCTTC,CAWNRDRGREQFF
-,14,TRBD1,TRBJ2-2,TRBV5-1,TGCGCCAGCAGCCGGACAGGGGAAGGCGGGGAGCTGTTTTTT,CASSRTGEGGELFF
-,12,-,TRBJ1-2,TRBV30,TGTGCCTGGAGTGGGGGACAAATGAGCTACACCTTC,CAWSGGQMSYTF
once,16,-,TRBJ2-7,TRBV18,TGTGCCAGCTCACCACCGGGGTCGGGGATTGGCTACGAGCAGTACTTC,CASSPPGSGIGYEQYF
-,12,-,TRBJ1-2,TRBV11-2,TGTGCCAGCAGCTCGAGCAGGGCTGGCTACACCTTC,CASSSSRAGYTF
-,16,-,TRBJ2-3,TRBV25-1,TGTGCCAGCAGTGCCAATTTAGCGTTTCGCACAGATACGCAGTATTTT,CASSANLAFRTDTQYF
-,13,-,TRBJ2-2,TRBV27,TGTGCCAGCAGTTTCTGGCAGACCGGGGAGCTGTTTTTT,CASSFWQTGELFF
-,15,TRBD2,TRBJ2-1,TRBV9,TGTGCCAGCAGCGTAGGACTAGCGGGGACAAATGAGCAGTTCTTC,CASSVGLAGTNEQFF
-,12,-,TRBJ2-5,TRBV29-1,TGCAGCGTTGACAGGTACCAAGAGACCCAGTACTTC,CSVDRYQETQYF
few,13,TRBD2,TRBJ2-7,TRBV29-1,TGCAGCGTTATAATGCGGGAGGGGTACGAGCAGTACTTC,CSVIMREGYEQYF
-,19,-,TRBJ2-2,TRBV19,TGTGCCAGTAGTCCCGCCTCGACGGGGGGCGCAAGTTTGGCCGGGGAGCTGTTTTTT,CASSPASTGGASLAGELFF
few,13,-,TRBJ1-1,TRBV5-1,TGCGCCAGCAGCGACGGACACCCCTCTGAAGCTTTCTTT,CASSDGHPSEAFF
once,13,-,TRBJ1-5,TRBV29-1,TGCAGCGTTGCCGGGGGACCCAATCAGCCCCAGCATTTT,CSVAGGPNQPQHF
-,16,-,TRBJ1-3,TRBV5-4,TGTGCCAGCAGCTTGGCAGGGGAGGGATCTGGAAACACCATATATTTT,CASSLAGEGSGNTIYF
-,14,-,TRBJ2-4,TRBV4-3,TGCGCCAGCAGCCAAGAGTCTAGTAGTAGCATTCAGTACTTC,CASSQESSSSIQYF
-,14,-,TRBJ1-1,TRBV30,TGTGCCTGGAGTGTACAGGGTGGCAGCACTGAAGCTTTCTTT,CAWSVQGGSTEAFF
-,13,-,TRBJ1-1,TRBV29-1,TGCAGCGTTGCCCCCCGTTTGAACACTGAAGCTTTCTTT,CSVAPRLNTEAFF
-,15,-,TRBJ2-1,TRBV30,TGTGCCTGGAGTGCGGGACACCTTTATGACAATGAGCAGTTCTTC,CAWSAGHLYDNEQFF
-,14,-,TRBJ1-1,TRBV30,TGTGCCTGGAGGTCCATGAGGAGGAACACTGAAGCTTTCTTT,CAWRSMRRNTEAFF
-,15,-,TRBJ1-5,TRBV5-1,TGCGCCAGCAGCCCGGGACACATCGGCAATCAGCCCCAGCATTTT,CASSPGHIGNQPQHF
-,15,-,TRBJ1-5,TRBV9,TGTGCCAGCAGCCCCGGGAGGGGGGAGAATCAGCCCCAGCATTTT,CASSPGRGENQPQHF
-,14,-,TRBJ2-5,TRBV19,TGTGCCAGTAGTACCAGGGTACGTGGAGAGGCCCAGTACTTC,CASSTRVRGEAQYF
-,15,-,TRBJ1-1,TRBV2,TGTGCCAGCAGTCGCCTGGGGCTGCTGAACACTGAAGCTTTCTTT,CASSRLGLLNTEAFF
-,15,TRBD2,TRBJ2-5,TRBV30,TGTGCCTGGAGTAAGGAGCGGGGGGTTCAAGAGACCCAGTACTTC,CAWSKERGVQETQYF
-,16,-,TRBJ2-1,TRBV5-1,TGCGCCAGCAGCTTGGGGTACGGGAGCTCCTACAATGAGCAGTTCTTC,CASSLGYGSSYNEQFF
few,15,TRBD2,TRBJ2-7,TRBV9,TGTGCCAGCAGCGTAGGAAGCGGGAGGACCTACGAGCAGTACTTC,CASSVGSGRTYEQYF
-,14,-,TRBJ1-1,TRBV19,TGTGCCAGTAGTATTGGGCCCATGAACACTGAAGCTTTCTTT,CASSIGPMNTEAFF
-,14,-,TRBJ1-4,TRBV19,TGTGCCAGTAGTACCGCAGGTACAAATGAAAAACTGTTTTTT,CASSTAGTNEKLFF
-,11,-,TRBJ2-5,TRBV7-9,TGTGCCAGCAGCCTTCAAGAGACCCAGTACTTC,CASSLQETQYF
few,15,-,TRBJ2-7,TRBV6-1,TGTGCCAGCTGTTTAGGGCCATCGGGGACCTACGAGCAGTACTTC,CASCLGPSGTYEQYF
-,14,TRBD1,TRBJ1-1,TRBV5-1,TGCGCCAGCAGCATGGACAGGTTGAACACTGAAGCTTTCTTT,CASSMDRLNTEAFF
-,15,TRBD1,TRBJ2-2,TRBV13,TGTGCCAGCAGCCAAGGGACAGGGCGAACCGGGGAGCTGTTTTTT,CASSQGTGRTGELFF
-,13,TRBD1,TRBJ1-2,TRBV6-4,TGTGCCAGCAAGGGGACAGGTGCGTCCGGCTACACCTTC,CASKGTGASGYTF
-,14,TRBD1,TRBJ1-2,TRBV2,TGTGCCAGCAGACCCCGACAGGGGCCTTATGGCTACACCTTC,CASRPRQGPYGYTF
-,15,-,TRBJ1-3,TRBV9,TGTGCCAGCAGCGCGGGGGGCTGGGCTGGAAACACCATATATTTT,CASSAGGWAGNTIYF
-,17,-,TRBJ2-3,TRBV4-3,TGCGCCAGCAGCCCAGACAAGGGGGCGGGGAGCACAGATACGCAGTATTTT,CASSPDKGAGSTDTQYF
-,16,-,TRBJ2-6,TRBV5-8,TGTGCCAGCAGCTTACTCCGTCGCTCTGGGGCCAACGTCCTGACTTTC,CASSLLRRSGANVLTF
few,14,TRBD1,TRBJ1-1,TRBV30,TGTGCCTGGAGCGGGGACAGGGGAAGAACTGAAGCTTTCTTT,CAWSGDRGRTEAFF
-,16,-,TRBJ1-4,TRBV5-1,TGCGCCAGCAGCCCACCTGACAGCGCTGCAGCGGAAAAACTGTTTTTT,CASSPPDSAAAEKLFF
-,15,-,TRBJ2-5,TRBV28,TGTGCCAGCAGTCAAGGCCAGGTGAGGGAAGAGACCCAGTACTTC,CASSQGQVREETQYF
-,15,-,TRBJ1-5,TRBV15,TGTGCCACCAGGAAGGACAGAAGGGGCAATCAGCCCCAGCATTTT,CATRKDRRGNQPQHF
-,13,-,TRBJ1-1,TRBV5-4,TGTGCCAGCAGCGCAACACAGGGCGCTGAAGCTTTCTTT,CASSATQGAEAFF
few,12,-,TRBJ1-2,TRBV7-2,TGTGCCAGCAGCCAGGGAAACTATGGCTACACCTTC,CASSQGNYGYTF
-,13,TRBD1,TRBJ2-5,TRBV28,TGTGCCAGCGGGGACAGCAGCCAAGAGACCCAGTACTTC,CASGDSSQETQYF
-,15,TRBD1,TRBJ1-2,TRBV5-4,TGTGCCAGCAGCTCCGGGACAGCGGACTACTATGGCTACACCTTC,CASSSGTADYYGYTF
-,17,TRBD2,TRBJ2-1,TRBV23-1,TGCGCCAGCAGTCAAAGGAAGCGGGAGGGCCTTTTTCATGAGCAGTTCTTC,CASSQRKREGLFHEQFF
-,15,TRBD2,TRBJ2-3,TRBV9,TGTGCCAGCAGCGCCCTAGCGGGGAGCACAGATACGCAGTATTTT,CASSALAGSTDTQYF
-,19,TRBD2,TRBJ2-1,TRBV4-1,TGCGCCAGCAGCGGGATAGGGCTAGCGGGAGCTAGGTCCTACAATGAGCAGTTCTTC,CASSGIGLAGARSYNEQFF
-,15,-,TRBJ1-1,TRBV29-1,TGCAGCGTTGAAGTGGACAGTTACCCGAACACTGAAGCTTTCTTT,CSVEVDSYPNTEAFF